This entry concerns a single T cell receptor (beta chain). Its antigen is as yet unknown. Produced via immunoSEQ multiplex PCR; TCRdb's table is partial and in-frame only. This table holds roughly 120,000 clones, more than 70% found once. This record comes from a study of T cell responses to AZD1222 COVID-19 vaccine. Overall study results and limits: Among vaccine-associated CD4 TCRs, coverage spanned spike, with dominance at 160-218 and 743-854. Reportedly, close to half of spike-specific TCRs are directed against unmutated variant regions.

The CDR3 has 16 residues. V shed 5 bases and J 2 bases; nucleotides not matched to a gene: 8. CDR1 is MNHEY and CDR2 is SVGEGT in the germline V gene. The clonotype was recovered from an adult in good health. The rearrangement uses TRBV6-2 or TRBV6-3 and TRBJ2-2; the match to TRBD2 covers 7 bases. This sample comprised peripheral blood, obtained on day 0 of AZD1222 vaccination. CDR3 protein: CASSPRSGINTGELFF. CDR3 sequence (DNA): TGTGCCAGCAGTCCCCGAAGCGGGATTAACACCGGGGAGCTGTTTTTT.